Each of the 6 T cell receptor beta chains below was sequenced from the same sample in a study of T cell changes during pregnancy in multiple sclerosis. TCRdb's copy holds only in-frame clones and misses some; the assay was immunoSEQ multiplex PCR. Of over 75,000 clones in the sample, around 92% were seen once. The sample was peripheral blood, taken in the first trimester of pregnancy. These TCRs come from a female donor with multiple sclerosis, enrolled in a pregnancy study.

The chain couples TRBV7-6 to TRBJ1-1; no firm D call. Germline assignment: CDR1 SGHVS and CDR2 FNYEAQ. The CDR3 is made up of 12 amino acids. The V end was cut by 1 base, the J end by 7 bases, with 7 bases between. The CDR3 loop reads CASSLGGLEAFF. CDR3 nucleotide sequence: TGTGCCAGCAGCTTAGGAGGGCTTGAAGCTTTCTTT.

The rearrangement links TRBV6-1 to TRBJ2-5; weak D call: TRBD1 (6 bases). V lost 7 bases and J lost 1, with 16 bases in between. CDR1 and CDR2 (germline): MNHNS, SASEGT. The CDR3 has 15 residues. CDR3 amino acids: CASTYGGRAQETQYF. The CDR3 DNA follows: TGTGCCAGCACCTATGGGGGCAGGGCCCAAGAGACCCAGTACTTC.

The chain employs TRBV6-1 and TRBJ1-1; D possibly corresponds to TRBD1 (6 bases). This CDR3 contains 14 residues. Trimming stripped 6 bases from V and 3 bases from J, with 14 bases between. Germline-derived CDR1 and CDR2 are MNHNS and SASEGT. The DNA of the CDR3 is TGTGCCAGCAGCCTTACAGGGCGGGACACTGAAGCTTTCTTT. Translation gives CASSLTGRDTEAFF.

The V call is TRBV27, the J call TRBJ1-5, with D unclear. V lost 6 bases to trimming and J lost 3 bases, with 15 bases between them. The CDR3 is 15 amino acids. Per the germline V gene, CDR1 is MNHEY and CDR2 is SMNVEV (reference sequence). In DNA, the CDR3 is TGTGCCAGCAGATCCCTGGACGGGAACAATCAGCCCCAGCATTTT. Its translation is CASRSLDGNNQPQHF.

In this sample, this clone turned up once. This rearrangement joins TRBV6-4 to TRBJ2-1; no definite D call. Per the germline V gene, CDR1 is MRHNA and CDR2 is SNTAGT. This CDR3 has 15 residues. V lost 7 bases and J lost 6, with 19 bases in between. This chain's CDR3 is CASTIDSSWLNEQFF. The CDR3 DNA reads TGTGCCAGCACAATCGACTCAAGCTGGCTCAATGAGCAGTTCTTC.

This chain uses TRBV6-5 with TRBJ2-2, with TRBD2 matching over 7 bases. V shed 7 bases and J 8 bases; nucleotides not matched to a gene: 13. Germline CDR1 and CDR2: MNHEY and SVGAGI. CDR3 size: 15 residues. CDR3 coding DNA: TGTGCCAGCACCTTTGGGGCGGGAGCGAGGGGGGAGCTGTTTTTT. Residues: CASTFGAGARGELFF.